This TCR beta chain came from a study of CD8 T cells in Susac syndrome. Study-wide findings and caveats: As acknowledged by the study, its TCR sequencing and HLA analysis included a relatively small number of individuals. Clonal expansion was present among Susac CD8+ cells. This expansion reached its peak in TEMRA cells and in active patients.

The RNA input was roughly 0.5 to 1 ug, and it was reverse transcribed with random hexamers. TCRdb used MiXCR to reprocess the immunoSEQ multiplex PCR reads, holding one entry per CDR3 protein. Among about 140,000 distinct CDR3 sequences listed, about 95% were seen once. This clonotype was seen only once. Its antigen is not identified. Trimming at V came to 4 bases and at J to 6 bases, leaving 14 bases not matched to a gene. This CDR3 comprises 16 residues. CDR1 is PRHDT and CDR2 is FYEKMQ in the germline V gene (reference sequence). This TCR was recovered from a human donor with Susac syndrome. Sequencing was done on a sample of CD8+ T cells from PBMCs. The chain uses TRBV13 and TRBJ1-2; 7 bases match TRBD1. CDR3: CASSSVTGTDANGYTF. The CDR3 nucleotides are TGTGCCAGCAGCTCTGTAACCGGGACAGACGCTAATGGCTACACCTTC.